This TCR beta chain was recorded in a study of STAT3 mutations in large granular lymphocyte leukemia. About the study: Immunosuppressive therapy was given to more than half of T-LGLL patients. Whole-study findings and limits: At least one immunodominant TCR beta clonotype appeared in every T-cell large granular lymphocyte leukemia patient. After therapy, about 30% of the 18 patients switched clonotypes, all new clones STAT3 wild type.

Notes on this clone: Its antigen is still unknown.

The data were produced by immunoSEQ multiplex PCR, yet TCRdb's version contains in-frame clones alone and is incomplete. Among roughly 35,000 clones listed, about 88% were seen once. Germline loops: CDR1 SGHNT, CDR2 YYREEE (reference sequence). Trimming cost V 0 bases and J 0 bases, with 9 bases left between them. This CDR3 region has 15 residues. The TCR was taken from a human donor with T large granular lymphocyte leukemia. Some clones in this sample may be carry-over from other donors' samples. The sample consisted of PBMCs. J is TRBJ1-1 and V is TRBV5-4; D call uncertain. The chain's CDR3 is CASSLVPGMNTEAFF. The CDR3 DNA follows: TGTGCCAGCAGCTTGGTTCCGGGGATGAACACTGAAGCTTTCTTT.